This T cell receptor (beta chain) was identified during a study of shared clonotypes between healthy human individuals. Whole-study context: The people who gave samples were a couple of women and three men aged 18 to 49.

This CDR3 spans 17 amino acids. V shed 0 bases and J 3 bases; nucleotides not matched to a gene: 8. Germline CDR1 and CDR2: SGHRS and YFSETQ. Deep-level assay runs were performed. The authors ran unsorted PBMC replicate PCRs on around 270 ng DNA, 25,000 to 35,000 T cell genomes. The table came from immunoSEQ multiplex PCR; TCRdb's copy has only in-frame clones and leaves some out. The sample includes approximately 470,000 clones, 65% to 85% of them seen just once. Donors were Caucasian adults residing in Nashville, Tennessee, USA. The chain couples TRBV5-1 to TRBJ2-2; 7 nucleotides agree with TRBD1. Input material: PBMCs. The sequence came from a woman in her forties in good health. Some clones in this sample may be carry-over from other donors' samples. The CDR3 region is CASSLERQGEYTGELFF. The DNA of the CDR3 is TGCGCCAGCAGCTTGGAGAGGCAGGGGGAGTACACCGGGGAGCTGTTTTTT.